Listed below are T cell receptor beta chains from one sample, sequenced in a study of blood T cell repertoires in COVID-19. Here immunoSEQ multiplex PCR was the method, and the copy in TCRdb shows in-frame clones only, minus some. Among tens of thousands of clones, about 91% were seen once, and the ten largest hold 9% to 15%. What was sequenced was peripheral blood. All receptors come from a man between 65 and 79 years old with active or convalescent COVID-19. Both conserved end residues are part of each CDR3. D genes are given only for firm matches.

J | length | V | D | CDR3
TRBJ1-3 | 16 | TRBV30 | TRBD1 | CAWSRRQGLVGNTIYF
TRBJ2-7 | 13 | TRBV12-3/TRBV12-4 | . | CASSLASRGEQYF
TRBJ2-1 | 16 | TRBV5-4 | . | CASSFRVGSSYNEQFF
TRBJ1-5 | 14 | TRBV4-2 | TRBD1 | CASSHGQGGQPQHF
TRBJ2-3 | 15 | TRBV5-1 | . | CASSSPDRGADTQYF
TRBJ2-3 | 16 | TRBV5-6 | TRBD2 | CASIHLGGSDSDTQYF
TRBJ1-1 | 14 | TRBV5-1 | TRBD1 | CASSATGPRTEAFF
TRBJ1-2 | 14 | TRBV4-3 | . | CASSQAGKSYGYTF
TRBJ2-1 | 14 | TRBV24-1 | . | CATSDRRGGLEQFF
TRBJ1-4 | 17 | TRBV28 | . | CASSQRGQLPSNEKLFF